The present T cell receptor beta chain was sequenced within a study of blood T cells in healthy people across ages. Primers used in a second PCR of roughly 6 to 12 cycles were a sample-barcoded 5' primer and a J-beta primer mix. Through a template-switch adaptor with 12 random nucleotides, each cDNA molecule received a tag. TCRdb re-called the 5' RACE reads with MiXCR, one entry per CDR3 protein. The data hold 730,000 or so distinct CDR3 sequences, with roughly 47% observed a single time. The CDR3 runs to 12 residues. Between the trimmed V and J ends, which lost 5 bases and 5 bases, there was a span of 10 bases. In each sample, at least 7 million PBMCs were isolated.

The sequence was collected from a woman aged 55 to 70 in good health. Sequencing was carried out using blood. The V call is TRBV12-3 or TRBV12-4, the J call TRBJ2-7; D is ambiguous. The CDR3 spells CASSHPQDEQYF. The CDR3 nucleotides are TGTGCCAGCAGTCACCCTCAGGACGAGCAGTACTTC.